The entry that follows covers one TCR beta chain sequence. Its antigen has not been determined. Per-base qualities were not stored, and no clone one base away is much larger. From a lookup of the germline V gene, CDR1 and CDR2 are SQVTM and ANQGSEA. V lost 4 bases and J lost 4 bases, and the count of bases not matched to a germline gene is 6. Including cysteine and phenylalanine, the CDR3 has 13 amino acids. Of all the DNA, just the CDR3 is kept, 39 bases in frame from base 1. The immunoSEQ Assay, a bias-controlled multiplex PCR, was used to amplify TCRbeta CDR3 regions from genomic DNA. Regarding the original processing steps: The number of nucleated cells in each sample was estimated by amplification of reference gene primers within the assay. To quantify the absolute abundance of each unique TCRbeta CDR3 rearrangement, sequence reads were collapsed and filtered. For each sample, productive Simpson clonality was calculated as the square root of Simpson's diversity index across productive rearrangements. What TCRdb holds here is the immuneACCESS table cut down to in-frame rearrangements. Part of the clones is not present; checked against another copy, under half of the missing clones reflect an unresolved V gene, and the others are unexplained. The V and J calls and clone size were taken over from that table, and D and trimming were inferred from the DNA. Present in this sample are 250,000 or so clones, around 93% of which were seen just once. The top ten clonotypes cover 1.2% of the sample.

This specimen comes from a study of blood T cell repertoires in COVID-19 (dated by TCRdb to the early 2020s). Describing the broader study: The collaborator samples originated in the United States, Italy and Spain and spanned the acute and convalescent phases of COVID-19. Samples came from the ongoing ImmuneRACE study (first 160 participants) plus 1,254 subjects from 6 global collaborators. Where available, HLA class I and class II types were obtained from metadata supplied by the sample provider rather than from assay-based typing. The prospective study material was composed of cDNA or gDNA derived from T cells, B-cell-depleted T cells, or PBMCs. The repertoires were released in a freely available public database meant as a resource for research on the immune response to SARS-CoV-2. A de-identified subject ID, COVID-19 status, age in years and sex were almost always included in the sample metadata. The dataset comprised deeply sampled blood TCRbeta repertoires from subjects exposed to, actively infected with, or recovered from COVID-19. General study outcomes and caveats: The quantity of clinical and demographic metadata differed by source and by participant and was supplied without curation.

Enrolling through a virtual design, the prospective study's participants ranged in age from roughly 18 to 90 years and lived across about two dozen United States geographic areas. Cohort assignment in the prospective study relied on participant-reported clinical history from a screening survey and a study questionnaire. In the prospective study, whole blood, serum and a nasopharyngeal or oropharyngeal swab were collected from each participant by mobile phlebotomists. Participants in the prospective study had the option to provide additional blood draws and questionnaires over a roughly 2-month period. Before DNA extraction, prospective study blood samples were shipped either frozen or at room temperature.

This TCR derives from a human donor in a cohort exposed to, infected with or recovered from COVID-19 (not recorded which). The donor label of this sample is uncertain. The chain was built from TRBV29-1 and TRBJ1-2; 7 central nucleotides agree with TRBD1. Sequencing was carried out using PBMCs or T cells enriched from blood (not recorded which). For the CDR3, the sequence is CSVATGNAYGYTF. The DNA sequence is TGCAGCGTTGCGACAGGGAACGCCTATGGCTACACCTTC.